These 32 T cell receptor beta chains were all obtained from the same sample, sequenced in a study of cytomegalovirus exposure and HLA in healthy donors. Sequenced by immunoSEQ multiplex PCR; TCRdb stores in-frame clones only, minus some. The sample lists 59,000 or so clones; roughly nine tenths were seen once. Sequenced: PBMCs. The receptors here all came from a woman younger than 30 in good health and CMV-seronegative.

The J gene is TRBJ2-7, the V gene TRBV11-1, with D perhaps matching TRBD1 (6 bases). Germline values: CDR1 SGHAT, CDR2 FQDESV (reference sequence). The V end lost 5 bases, the J end lost 4 bases, and 18 bases lay between the germline ends. This CDR3 spans 15 amino acids. CDR3 in amino acids: CASSPSLTGWYEQYF. For the CDR3, the DNA is TGTGCCAGCAGCCCGTCACTAACAGGGTGGTACGAGCAGTACTTC.

The V gene is TRBV27, the J gene TRBJ2-7, with 8 bases aligning to TRBD1. Germline trimming cut 5 bases from V and 2 bases from J; bases unmatched to any gene: 8. The CDR3 consists of 15 residues. CDR1 is MNHEY, CDR2 SMNVEV, per germline (reference sequence). The CDR3 loop is CASSRDRGAPYEQYF. CDR3 nucleotides: TGTGCCAGCAGTCGCGACAGGGGAGCACCCTACGAGCAGTACTTC.

In this sample, this clone turned up once. V and J are TRBV7-6 and TRBJ2-3, with 11 nucleotides matching TRBD2. V dropped 5 bases and J dropped 9; count of bases not matched to a gene: 16. Germline lookup yields CDR1 SGHVS and CDR2 FNYEAQ. The CDR3 extends over 17 amino acids. The CDR3 nucleotides read TGTGCCAGCAGCAAGCAACAACTAGCGGGGGCTCACTTCACGCAGTATTTT. It translates to CASSKQQLAGAHFTQYF. Drawing the rest from reference TRBV7-6 and TRBJ2-3, the complete variable domain is GAGVSQSPRYKVTKRGQDVALRCDPISGHVSLYWYRQALGQGPEFLTYFNYEAQQDKSGLPNDRFSAERPEGSISTLTIQRTEQRDSAMYRCASSKQQLAGAHFTQYFGPGTRLTVL.

This chain uses TRBV5-4 with TRBJ2-7; 9 bases agree with TRBD2. J gave up 0 bases and V 4 bases, and 2 bases lay outside the gene matches. Germline V lookup: CDR1 SGHNT, CDR2 YYREEE (reference sequence). The CDR3 sequence is 14 residues long. DNA for the CDR3: TGTGCCAGCAGCGTTAGCGGGAGCTCCTACGAGCAGTACTTC. Its protein is CASSVSGSSYEQYF.

The V call is TRBV11-2, the J call TRBJ1-1; D possibly corresponds to TRBD1 (6 bases). In germline, CDR1 is SGHAT, CDR2 FQNNGV. The ends were cut back, 1 base at V and 6 bases at J, with 12 bases in the middle. The CDR3 spans 14 residues. The CDR3 nucleotides are TGTGCCAGCAGCTTAGTCCGACAGGATCCTGAAGCTTTCTTT. It encodes CASSLVRQDPEAFF.

This chain uses TRBV9 with TRBJ2-7; 8 bases fit TRBD1. The germline CDR1 and CDR2 sequences are SGDLS and YYNGEE. This CDR3 spans 13 amino acids. V shed 0 bases and J 6 bases; nucleotides not matched to a gene: 2. CDR3 coding DNA: TGTGCCAGCAGCGTAGGGACAGGGAGCGAGCAGTACTTC. Amino acid sequence: CASSVGTGSEQYF.

The rearrangement joins TRBV28 to TRBJ2-1; 8 positions agree with TRBD1. The CDR3 is 13 residues long. V was clipped by 6 bases and J by 8 bases; unmatched bases: 6. Germline V gives CDR1 MDHEN, CDR2 SYDVKM. The CDR3 DNA is TGTGCCAGCAGACTCAGGGGGCGGTATGAGCAGTTCTTC. This codes for CASRLRGRYEQFF. Full variable domain (missing parts from reference TRBV28 and TRBJ2-1): DVKVTQSSRYLVKRTGEKVFLECVQDMDHENMFWYRQDPGLGLRLIYFSYDVKMKEKGDIPEGYSVSREKKERFSLILESASTNQTSMYLCASRLRGRYEQFFGPGTRLTVL.

The chain carries TRBV10-1 and TRBJ2-3; TRBD2 might be the D (6 bases). From germline, CDR1 is WNHNN and CDR2 SYGVQD (reference sequence). This CDR3 has 13 residues. V dropped 5 bases and J dropped 2 bases, with 8 bases sitting between them. The CDR3 sequence is CASSRTNTDTQYF. The CDR3 nucleotides are TGCGCCAGCAGTCGGACTAACACAGATACGCAGTATTTT.

The chain employs TRBV28 and TRBJ2-5; TRBD2 might be the D (6 bases). Germline CDR1 MDHEN, CDR2 SYDVKM. The CDR3 runs 15 residues. Trimming shortened V by 1 base and J by 7 bases, and 16 bases separated the two germline ends. The CDR3 loop reads CASSLSVLAGGTQYF. The DNA for the CDR3 is TGTGCCAGCAGTTTATCGGTCTTGGCCGGGGGGACCCAGTACTTC.

The chain links TRBV18 to TRBJ2-1, with 9 positions matching TRBD2. The germline CDR1 and CDR2 sequences are KGHSH and LQKENI. The CDR3 extends over 15 amino acids. Trimming at V came to 2 bases and at J to 4 bases, leaving 3 bases not matched to a gene. The CDR3 coding sequence is TGTGCCAGCTCACCAGGCGGGGGGGGATACAATGAGCAGTTCTTC. This translates into CASSPGGGGYNEQFF. Together with reference TRBV18 and TRBJ2-1, the CDR3 gives the full variable domain: NAGVMQNPRHLVRRRGQEARLRCSPMKGHSHVYWYRQLPEEGLKFMVYLQKENIIDESGMPKERFSAEFPKEGPSILRIQQVVRGDSAAYFCASSPGGGGYNEQFFGPGTRLTVL.

The V and J genes are TRBV5-6 and TRBJ2-3; no reliable D call. The CDR3 has 15 amino acids. The V gene's germline CDR1 is SGHDT and CDR2 YYEEEE. Trimming stripped 0 bases from V and 0 bases from J, with 8 bases between. In nucleotides, the CDR3 is TGTGCCAGCAGCTTGGTGGGCCTTAGCACAGATACGCAGTATTTT. This translates into CASSLVGLSTDTQYF. Full variable domain (remainder filled in from reference TRBV5-6 and TRBJ2-3): DAGVTQSPTHLIKTRGQQVTLRCSPKSGHDTVSWYQQALGQGPQFIFQYYEEEERQRGNFPDRFSGHQFPNYSSELNVNALLLGDSALYLCASSLVGLSTDTQYFGPGTRLTVL.

The chain combines TRBV10-3 with TRBJ1-3; D may be TRBD1 (5 bases). V was trimmed by 7 bases and J by 4 bases, leaving 14 bases between them. Looked up from germline, CDR1 is ENHRY and CDR2 is SYGVKD. The CDR3 consists of 14 residues. CDR3 sequence (DNA): TGTGCCATCAATGCGGGACGTATGGGAAACACCATATATTTT. Protein: CAINAGRMGNTIYF.

The rearrangement joins TRBV7-2 to TRBJ2-5; possibly TRBD1 for D (5 bases). CDR3 length equals 13 residues. The germline CDR1 and CDR2 sequences are SGHTA and FQGNSA. Between the trimmed V and J ends, which lost 3 bases and 2 bases, there was a span of 7 bases. For the CDR3, the DNA is TGTGCCAGCAGCTTCGACAGACAAGAGACCCAGTACTTC. This gives the protein CASSFDRQETQYF.

The chain uses TRBV15 and TRBJ2-3, with 8 bases identical to TRBD1. V lost 0 bases to trimming and J lost 1 base; unmatched junction nucleotides: 3. This CDR3 spans 16 amino acids. Germline-derived CDR1 and CDR2 are LNHNV and YYDKDF (reference sequence). The CDR3, as DNA: TGTGCCACCAGCAGAGACAGGGGGCTAGGCACAGATACGCAGTATTTT. It encodes CATSRDRGLGTDTQYF.

The V gene is TRBV11-2, the J gene TRBJ1-5; 7 bases align to TRBD1. Germline V gene lookup returns CDR1 SGHAT and CDR2 FQNNGV. CDR3 length: 15 amino acids. With V trimmed by 0 bases and J by 7 bases, 6 bases remained unmatched. The CDR3 region is CASSLETGKGQPQHF. In DNA form, the CDR3 reads TGTGCCAGCAGCTTAGAGACAGGGAAGGGACAGCCCCAGCATTTT.

J is TRBJ2-7 and V is TRBV5-6; 7 bases align to TRBD1. The junction had 10 bases not matched to a gene; V was cut back by 4 bases and J by 0 bases. CDR3 length: 16 amino acids. Per germline, CDR1 SGHDT and CDR2 YYEEEE. CDR3 DNA sequence: TGTGCCAGCAGCCTAACCGGGACAGTCCCCTCCTACGAGCAGTACTTC. Protein product: CASSLTGTVPSYEQYF.

The CDR3 region is CASSGDRGYSPLHF. The CDR3 DNA reads TGTGCCAGCAGTGGAGACAGGGGTTATTCACCCCTCCACTTT. V and J are TRBV6-1 and TRBJ1-6, with 8 positions matching TRBD1. The CDR3 is 14 amino acids. The junction had 4 bases not matched to a gene; V was cut back by 4 bases and J by 8 bases. Germline assignment: CDR1 MNHNS and CDR2 SASEGT.

This sequence joins TRBV19 and TRBJ1-5; 9 bases fit TRBD1. The CDR3 totals 16 residues. The J segment lost 0 bases and the V segment lost 5 bases, leaving 5 bases of the junction unmatched. The germline V gene encodes CDR1 LNHDA and CDR2 SQIVND (reference sequence). The CDR3 coding sequence is TGTGCCAGTAGTCTGACAGGGGGTAATAGCAATCAGCCCCAGCATTTT. It yields the protein CASSLTGGNSNQPQHF.

This chain connects TRBV10-3 to TRBJ1-1, with unresolved D. The length of the CDR3 is 13 residues. Trimming pared 0 bases from V and 3 bases from J, leaving 5 bases between. Per germline, CDR1 ENHRY and CDR2 SYGVKD. In DNA form, the CDR3 reads TGTGCCATCAGTGAGTCGTCCGACACTGAAGCTTTCTTT. Translated: CAISESSDTEAFF.

CDR3 in amino acids: CASSQELASYEQYF. DNA for the CDR3: TGCGCCAGCAGCCAAGAACTAGCGTCCTACGAGCAGTACTTC. The chain has TRBV4-3 and TRBJ2-7; 7 bases agree with TRBD2. The ends lost 0 bases at V and 1 base at J; junction bases unmatched: 0. Per the germline V gene, CDR1 is LGHNA and CDR2 is YSLEER. This CDR3 spans 14 amino acids.

The chain couples TRBV6-5 to TRBJ2-7; 10 positions match TRBD1. Germline loops: CDR1 MNHEY, CDR2 SVGAGI. The ends lost 7 bases at V and 3 bases at J; junction bases unmatched: 6. The CDR3 extends over 14 amino acids. CDR3 residues: CASTPGQGNYEQYF. For the CDR3, the DNA is TGTGCCAGCACCCCGGGACAGGGGAACTACGAGCAGTACTTC.

The chain uses TRBV27 and TRBJ2-2; no firm D call. The CDR3 consists of 15 residues. Germline values: CDR1 MNHEY, CDR2 SMNVEV (reference sequence). Trimming removed 2 bases from V and 4 bases from J, with 11 bases in between. The CDR3 loop reads CASSLNGFTTGELFF. The CDR3 nucleotides are TGTGCCAGCAGTTTAAACGGGTTTACCACCGGGGAGCTGTTTTTT.

The chain uses TRBV7-8 and TRBJ2-2; 11 nucleotides agree with TRBD2. V was pared by 0 bases and J by 4 bases, with 4 bases of the junction left unmatched. This CDR3 spans 17 amino acids. CDR1 and CDR2 from the germline V gene are SGHVS and FQNEAQ. The CDR3: CASSLAPSGGPTGELFF. The CDR3, as DNA: TGTGCCAGCAGCTTAGCCCCTAGCGGGGGGCCCACCGGGGAGCTGTTTTTT.

The gene calls are TRBV9 and TRBJ2-1; 9 bases match TRBD1. V trimming: 5 bases; J trimming: 9 bases; junction bases outside the gene matches: 9. Germline CDR1 and CDR2: SGDLS and YYNGEE. The CDR3 runs to 14 residues. The CDR3 loop is CASSPQGADFEQFF. The CDR3 DNA sequence: TGTGCCAGCAGTCCACAGGGGGCAGATTTTGAGCAGTTCTTC.

This chain uses TRBV19 with TRBJ2-1, with 8 bases lining up with TRBD1. The CDR3 contains 16 residues. The germline V gene has CDR1 LNHDA and CDR2 SQIVND (reference sequence). V lost 2 bases and J lost 7; bases outside the gene matches: 10. The CDR3 DNA reads TGTGCCAGTAGTATATTTATAGGTACAGGGGGGAATGAGCAGTTCTTC. It is translated as CASSIFIGTGGNEQFF.

This chain joins TRBV27 and TRBJ2-3; possible D gene TRBD2, 5 bases. The CDR3 consists of 13 residues. The germline CDR1 and CDR2 sequences are MNHEY and SMNVEV (reference sequence). V shed 1 base and J shed 9 bases, with 11 bases lying between them. The CDR3 here is CASSLLPGGTQYF. The CDR3 DNA reads as TGTGCCAGCAGTTTATTGCCGGGCGGGACGCAGTATTTT.

The chain has TRBV28 and TRBJ2-3; 10 bases match TRBD2. Germline CDR1 is MDHEN and CDR2 is SYDVKM. V lost 6 bases and J lost 3; bases outside the gene matches: 15. CDR3 length: 18 amino acids. In DNA form, the CDR3 reads TGTGCCAGCAGCTCAGTCACACCTAGCGGGAGTCCTACAGATACGCAGTATTTT. This translates into CASSSVTPSGSPTDTQYF.

CDR3 amino acids: CASSLSSGDHEQYF. In DNA form, the CDR3 reads TGCGCCAGCAGCTTAAGCAGCGGCGACCACGAGCAGTACTTC. This chain uses TRBV5-1 with TRBJ2-7, with a tentative D call TRBD2 (5 bases). Germline-derived CDR1 and CDR2 are SGHRS and YFSETQ. Deletions cut 2 bases from V and 5 bases from J, with 14 bases between. The CDR3 has 14 amino acids.

This chain uses TRBV30 with TRBJ2-1; 7 bases align to TRBD2. The CDR3 covers 13 residues. Germline V gene sequence: CDR1 GTSNPN, CDR2 SVGIG (reference sequence). The V gene end was trimmed by 2 bases and the J gene end by 8 bases; junction bases not matched to a gene: 6. CDR3 in DNA: TGTGCCTGGAGTCTAGCGGTCTTGGATGAGCAGTTCTTC. Protein sequence: CAWSLAVLDEQFF. The full variable domain, in which reference TRBV30 and TRBJ2-1 provide the parts outside the CDR3, is SQTIHQWPATLVQPVGSPLSLECTVEGTSNPNLYWYRQAAGRGLQLLFYSVGIGQISSEVPQNLSASRPQDRQFILSSKKLLLSDSGFYLCAWSLAVLDEQFFGPGTRLTVL.

The V call is TRBV7-8, the J call TRBJ1-4; 7 bases fit TRBD1. The CDR3 covers 15 residues. Germline lookup yields CDR1 SGHVS and CDR2 FQNEAQ. The V and J ends lost 5 bases and 4 bases, in that order; junction bases with no gene match: 7. This CDR3 reads CASSPLRGFNEKLFF. The CDR3 region has the DNA TGTGCCAGCAGCCCCCTCAGGGGGTTTAATGAAAAACTGTTTTTT.

The chain links TRBV7-8 to TRBJ2-3; tentatively, D is TRBD2 (7 bases). In germline, CDR1 is SGHVS, CDR2 FQNEAQ. This CDR3 spans 17 amino acids. Trimming shortened V by 6 bases and J by 3 bases, and 22 bases separated the two germline ends. The DNA for the CDR3 is TGTGCCAGCAGGGGAGGGGGGGGAATTTGGGGAACAGATACGCAGTATTTT. Its translation: CASRGGGGIWGTDTQYF. Looking up the rest from reference TRBV7-8 and TRBJ2-3 gives the full variable domain: GAGVSQSPRYKVAKRGQDVALRCDPISGHVSLFWYQQALGQGPEFLTYFQNEAQLDKSGLPSDRFFAERPEGSVSTLKIQRTQQEDSAVYLCASRGGGGIWGTDTQYFGPGTRLTVL.

The chain has TRBV28 and TRBJ2-1, with TRBD2 identical over 7 bases. Trimming took 5 bases from V and 3 from J; bases not matched to a gene: 7. Germline values: CDR1 MDHEN, CDR2 SYDVKM. CDR3 size: 15 residues. CDR3 residues: CASSRLAFNYNEQFF. CDR3 sequence (DNA): TGTGCCAGCAGTAGACTAGCTTTCAACTACAATGAGCAGTTCTTC.